This T cell receptor (beta chain) was recovered during a study of a mutant IDH1 vaccine in newly diagnosed glioma. About the research overall: There were eight vaccinations for patients, given in weeks 1, 3, 5, 7, 11, 15, 19 and 23. Vaccinations were initiated 4-6 weeks following radiotherapy alone, or were given together with temozolomide cycles.

With regard to this clone: Its antigen is not known.

As to time point: week 23, last vaccination. What each vaccine dose contained was 300 ug of mutant IDH1 20-mer peptide, accompanied by topical imiquimod. The CDR3 extends over 17 amino acids. Germline V gene lookup returns CDR1 GTSNPN and CDR2 SVGIG (reference sequence). V shed 6 bases and J 6 bases; nucleotides not matched to a gene: 19. Findings of the study overall: Patients mounted vaccine-induced immune responses in 93.3% of cases.

Method: immunoSEQ multiplex PCR; TCRdb's copy keeps in-frame clones and lacks some. Here the sample spans over 35,000 clones, about four fifths being singletons. The sequencing used PBMCs, collected from a glioma patient whose treatment included an IDH1 peptide vaccine. The origin of this receptor is a woman aged 18 to 35 with glioma. Some clones in this sample may be carry-over from other donors' samples. The chain recombines TRBV30 with TRBJ2-2, with 7 bases aligning to TRBD1. The CDR3: CACTSTPPGQVAGELFF. The CDR3 coding sequence is TGTGCCTGCACATCTACCCCCCCAGGACAGGTCGCCGGGGAGCTGTTTTTT.